This TCR beta chain emerged from a study of regulatory T cells in long-lasting Graves disease. CDR1 is ENHRY, CDR2 SYGVKD, per germline. The junction had 3 bases not matched to a gene; V was cut back by 0 bases and J by 1 base. The CDR3 spans 17 residues. With iRepertoire HTBI primers and Arm-PCR of CDR3 regions, TCR beta libraries were built. TCRdb independently ran MiXCR on the multiplex PCR reads; one entry per CDR3 protein. Of more than 300,000 distinct CDR3 sequences in the sample, about 12% were seen once. Ten or more counts support this clonotype. The time point here: newly diagnosed GD, antithyroid drugs for less than 3 months. Researchers made the TCR library from RNA that was extracted from PBMCs. These sequences were also reported in another study, on T cells in Graves' hyperthyroidism and ophthalmopathy.

The sequencing used peripheral blood mononuclear cells (PBMCs), collected at new diagnosis, from a patient treated with antithyroid drugs. This receptor was obtained from a woman aged 18 to 35 with Graves disease. The gene calls are TRBV10-3 and TRBJ2-7; 13 bases align to TRBD2. The chain's CDR3 is CAISESALAGGSYEQYV. Here the CDR3 DNA reads TGTGCCATCAGTGAGTCCGCACTAGCGGGGGGGTCCTACGAGCAGTACGTC.